The 27 T cell receptor beta chains given below trace back to one sample, sequenced in a study of blood T cell repertoires in COVID-19. Sequencing used immunoSEQ multiplex PCR; TCRdb keeps in-frame clones, though not all of them. The table has 150,000 or so clones, just over 85% seen once; the top ten hold around 8.5%. The sample comprised peripheral blood. These receptor sequences come from an older woman with acute or convalescent COVID-19.

The gene calls are TRBV11-3 and TRBJ1-1; 9 nucleotides align to TRBD1. The V segment lost 1 base and the J segment 5 bases; nucleotides outside the gene matches: 5. The CDR3 contains 15 residues. The germline gives CDR1 SGHNT, CDR2 YENEEA. In DNA form, the CDR3 reads TGTGCCAGCAGCTTAGGTGGACAGGGGCAAACTGAAGCTTTCTTT. It encodes CASSLGGQGQTEAFF.

The chain employs TRBV5-1 and TRBJ2-7; 7 bases agree with TRBD1. The CDR3 extends over 14 amino acids. The trim removed 2 bases at V and 2 bases at J, leaving 4 bases unmatched. Looked up from germline, CDR1 is SGHRS and CDR2 is YFSETQ. CDR3 sequence reads: CASSFRTGTYEQYF. DNA of the CDR3: TGCGCCAGCAGCTTCCGGACAGGAACCTACGAGCAGTACTTC.

The CDR3 here is CASSIILRGSNTEAFF. The CDR3, as DNA: TGTGCCAGTAGTATCATTCTAAGGGGCTCTAACACTGAAGCTTTCTTT. This chain connects TRBV19 to TRBJ1-1; tentative D call: TRBD1 (5 bases). Germline-derived CDR1 and CDR2 are LNHDA and SQIVND (reference sequence). This CDR3 is built from 16 residues. The germline V and J ends were trimmed by 3 bases and 2 bases, with 16 bases remaining between them. The full variable domain, its missing parts supplied by reference TRBV19 and TRBJ1-1, is DGGITQSPKYLFRKEGQNVTLSCEQNLNHDAMYWYRQDPGQGLRLIYYSQIVNDFQKGDIAEGYSVSREKKESFPLTVTSAQKNPTAFYLCASSIILRGSNTEAFFGQGTRLTVV.

The rearrangement joins TRBV7-2 to TRBJ1-2; D might be TRBD1 (6 bases). Trimming left V 2 bases short and J 4 bases short, with 14 bases between. Per germline, CDR1 SGHTA and CDR2 FQGNSA. The CDR3 totals 15 residues. Written as DNA, the CDR3 is TGTGCCAGCAGCTTACAGCTAACAGGGACCTATGGCTACACCTTC. Encoded protein: CASSLQLTGTYGYTF.

The rearrangement links TRBV21-1 to TRBJ2-7; the D call in the table, TRBD1, was not verified against the DNA. TRBV21-1 is recorded as a pseudogene. This CDR3 spans 13 amino acids. The CDR3 loop reads CASSKDSTYEQYF. CDR3 nucleotide sequence: TGTGCCAGCAGCAAGGACAGCACTTACGAGCAGTACTTC.

This clone appeared once. The J gene is TRBJ1-1, the V gene TRBV7-6; maybe TRBD1 (6 bases). CDR1 and CDR2 (germline): SGHVS, FNYEAQ. V was cut by 1 base and J by 0 bases, with 15 bases left in between. The CDR3 covers 17 residues. The CDR3 region has the DNA TGTGCCAGCAGCTTAGGCTGGGACACGTCCGTGAACACTGAAGCTTTCTTT. It encodes CASSLGWDTSVNTEAFF.

The CDR3 spells CASSFRGNTIYF. The CDR3 DNA sequence: TGTGCCAGCAGTTTCCGGGGAAACACCATATATTTT. The chain combines TRBV28 with TRBJ1-3; D gene uncertain. V was shortened by 3 bases and J by 4 bases, with 4 bases between the two germline ends. The germline V gene has CDR1 MDHEN and CDR2 SYDVKM. This CDR3 is built from 12 residues.

The rearrangement joins TRBV7-2 to TRBJ2-1, with 13 bases matching TRBD2. The CDR3 extends over 15 amino acids. V dropped 5 bases and J dropped 8; count of bases not matched to a gene: 6. Germline values: CDR1 SGHTA, CDR2 FQGNSA. The CDR3 is CASSPRLAGGYEQFF. The DNA of the CDR3 is TGTGCCAGCAGCCCCCGACTAGCGGGGGGTTATGAGCAGTTCTTC. Variable domain in full (rest from reference TRBV7-2 and TRBJ2-1): GAGVSQSPSNKVTEKGKDVELRCDPISGHTALYWYRQSLGQGLEFLIYFQGNSAPDKSGLPSDRFSAERTGGSVSTLTIQRTQQEDSAVYLCASSPRLAGGYEQFFGPGTRLTVL.

The chain joins TRBV9 to TRBJ2-5; 9 bases align to TRBD2. CDR1 SGDLS and CDR2 YYNGEE come from the germline V gene. J was trimmed by 4 bases and V by 0 bases; bases with no gene match: 7. This CDR3 region has 16 residues. DNA of the CDR3: TGTGCCAGCAGCGTAGGTCATGGCGGGGGGGCAGAGACCCAGTACTTC. It codes for CASSVGHGGGAETQYF.

The V and J genes are TRBV9 and TRBJ2-5; the D gene is possibly TRBD1 (6 bases). The germline V gene has CDR1 SGDLS and CDR2 YYNGEE. There are 14 residues in the CDR3. V gave up 0 bases and J gave up 3 bases, with 9 bases separating them. CDR3 DNA sequence: TGTGCCAGCAGCGTAGAACAGGGAGAAGAGACCCAGTACTTC. Amino acids: CASSVEQGEETQYF.

This clone has just one count. This chain joins TRBV11-3 and TRBJ1-1, with D uncertain. V was trimmed by 4 bases and J by 0 bases, leaving 6 bases between them. CDR1 and CDR2 (germline): SGHNT, YENEEA. The CDR3 consists of 13 residues. DNA for the CDR3: TGTGCCAGCAGCTCGACACTGAACACTGAAGCTTTCTTT. This gives the protein CASSSTLNTEAFF.

This chain links TRBV4-1 with TRBJ2-3; the match to TRBD1 covers 7 bases. The CDR3 is 14 amino acids. After removal of 5 bases from V and 2 bases from J, the junction contained 4 bases not matched to a gene. CDR1 and CDR2 (germline): MGHRA, YSYEKL. CDR3 sequence (DNA): TGCGCCAGCAGCGCACAGGGGATCACAGATACGCAGTATTTT. Translation: CASSAQGITDTQYF.

This clone was found once. The chain is built from TRBV12-3 or TRBV12-4 and TRBJ1-6, with D uncertain. The V gene lost 2 bases and the J gene lost 7 bases, with 3 bases spanning the gap. This CDR3 is 12 amino acids long. The DNA of the CDR3 is TGTGCCAGCAGTTTACCGAATTCACCCCTCCACTTT. The encoded protein is CASSLPNSPLHF.

This sequence joins TRBV7-9 and TRBJ2-7; D perhaps matches TRBD1 (5 bases). The V gene lost 4 bases and the J gene lost 3 bases, with 19 bases spanning the gap. The germline gives CDR1 SEHNR, CDR2 FQNEAQ (reference sequence). The length of the CDR3 is 16 residues. For the CDR3, the DNA is TGTGCCAGCAGCTCCATTACAGGTATTGGGGTCTACGAGCAGTACTTC. Amino acids: CASSSITGIGVYEQYF.

This chain connects TRBV18 to TRBJ2-3, with TRBD1 matching over 10 bases. V was pared by 3 bases and J by 2 bases, with 2 bases of the junction left unmatched. In germline, CDR1 is KGHSH, CDR2 LQKENI. This CDR3 is 15 amino acids long. The CDR3 nucleotides read TGTGCCAGCTCACCCGGGACAGGGGCCACAGATACGCAGTATTTT. It is translated as CASSPGTGATDTQYF.

The chain joins TRBV18 to TRBJ2-7, with TRBD1 matching 9 bases. With 1 base clipped from V and 6 bases from J, the junction kept 7 bases outside the gene matches. The CDR3 is made up of 15 amino acids. Germline values: CDR1 KGHSH, CDR2 LQKENI. As DNA, the CDR3 is TGTGCCAGCTCACCACAGGGACAGGGTGGGAGCGAGCAGTACTTC. Its translation: CASSPQGQGGSEQYF.

V and J are TRBV6-5 and TRBJ1-1, with D tentatively TRBD1 (5 bases). Germline V gene data show CDR1 as MNHEY and CDR2 as SVGAGI. Deletions cut 6 bases from V and 0 bases from J, with 11 bases between. This CDR3 has 14 residues. The CDR3 DNA follows: TGTGCCAGCAGCCGGAGACAGCTGAACACTGAAGCTTTCTTT. It yields the protein CASSRRQLNTEAFF.

CDR3 sequence reads: CASSLGGDTQYF. The CDR3 DNA reads as TGTGCCAGCAGCCTAGGAGGGGATACGCAGTATTTT. The chain carries TRBV3-1 (or the pseudogene TRBV3-2) and TRBJ2-3; TRBD2 is a possible D gene (6 bases). V dropped 4 bases and J dropped 6 bases, with 8 bases sitting between them. The CDR3 is 12 amino acids. Germline-derived CDR1 and CDR2 are LGHDT and YNNKEL (reference sequence).

The gene calls are TRBV3-1 (or the pseudogene TRBV3-2) and TRBJ2-7, with a weak D call TRBD2 (5 bases). The CDR3 length is 13 residues. In germline, CDR1 is LGHDT, CDR2 YNNKEL (reference sequence). The CDR3 loop reads CATRSTTTYEQYF. The CDR3 DNA follows: TGTGCAACTAGGAGCACAACTACCTACGAGCAGTACTTC.

The chain uses TRBV5-4 and TRBJ2-7; the match to TRBD1 covers 9 bases. The CDR3 is 16 residues long. The V and J ends lost 4 bases and 7 bases, in that order; junction bases with no gene match: 15. CDR1 and CDR2 from the germline V gene are SGHNT and YYREEE (reference sequence). The CDR3 spells CASSPRGQGLLREQYF. CDR3 DNA: TGTGCCAGCAGCCCCCGAGGACAGGGGCTACTTAGGGAGCAGTACTTC.

The rearrangement links TRBV5-1 to TRBJ2-3; a possible D gene is TRBD1 (6 bases). In germline, CDR1 is SGHRS, CDR2 YFSETQ. The length of the CDR3 is 14 residues. The V end lost 1 base, the J end lost 3 bases, and 9 bases lay between the germline ends. CDR3 sequence reads: CASSLQQGTDTQYF. The DNA of the CDR3 is TGCGCCAGCAGCTTGCAACAGGGAACAGATACGCAGTATTTT.

The chain is built from TRBV18 and TRBJ2-1, with D perhaps TRBD1 (6 bases). Trimming cost V 1 base and J 5 bases, with 15 bases left between them. The V gene's germline CDR1 is KGHSH and CDR2 LQKENI. CDR3 length equals 16 residues. The CDR3 region has the DNA TGTGCCAGCTCACCACGGTGGGGGCAACGGGACAATGAGCAGTTCTTC. Translation: CASSPRWGQRDNEQFF.

The rearrangement uses TRBV3-1 (or the pseudogene TRBV3-2) and TRBJ2-1, with 13 nucleotides matching TRBD2. V lost 3 bases to trimming and J lost 1 base; unmatched junction nucleotides: 6. The CDR3 is 18 amino acids. Germline loops: CDR1 LGHDT, CDR2 YNNKEL (reference sequence). CDR3 residues: CASSQGLAGPGSYNEQFF. The CDR3 nucleotides read TGTGCCAGCAGCCAGGGACTAGCGGGGCCCGGTTCCTACAATGAGCAGTTCTTC.

The chain links TRBV29-1 to TRBJ1-1; 7 bases agree with TRBD1. J lost 1 base, V lost 7 bases, and 6 bases had no gene match. This CDR3 is 13 amino acids long. The germline V gene has CDR1 SQVTM and CDR2 ANQGSEA. The CDR3 sequence: CSGDRVGNTEAFF. In nucleotides, the CDR3 is TGCAGCGGTGACAGGGTGGGGAACACTGAAGCTTTCTTT.

The genes are TRBV5-1 and TRBJ2-3; D possibly corresponds to TRBD2 (5 bases). V lost 4 bases, J lost 8 bases, and 23 bases lay in between. Per germline, CDR1 SGHRS and CDR2 YFSETQ. This CDR3 is built from 16 residues. The CDR3 reads CASSKGLLEGHLTQYF. The CDR3 nucleotides are TGCGCCAGCAGCAAAGGTTTGTTAGAGGGCCACCTTACGCAGTATTTT.

The rearrangement uses TRBV19 and TRBJ2-2; 8 bases map to TRBD2. The germline V gene encodes CDR1 LNHDA and CDR2 SQIVND (reference sequence). CDR3 size: 15 residues. Trimming at V came to 6 bases and at J to 4 bases, leaving 7 bases not matched to a gene. CDR3 protein: CASSLAGGSTGELFF. CDR3 nucleotides: TGTGCCAGTAGCCTGGCGGGGGGTTCCACCGGGGAGCTGTTTTTT.

This clone was counted once. The chain is built from TRBV21-1 and TRBJ2-5; TRBD1, the table's D call, was not compared with the DNA. TRBV21-1 is given as a pseudogene. This CDR3 has 15 amino acids. The CDR3 here is CASSKAWDSEETQYF. CDR3 bases: TGTGCCAGCAGCAAAGCGTGGGACAGCGAAGAGACCCAGTACTTC.